Listed here is a single TCR beta chain. This record belongs to a study of PD-L1 blockade in urothelial cancer. In the study overall: Anywhere from 0 to 3 prior chemotherapy regimens had been received by patients.

Time point specified: pretreatment peripheral blood. Sequenced by immunoSEQ multiplex PCR; TCRdb stores in-frame clones only, minus some. In the table there are fewer than 45,000 clones, around 82% of which are singletons. With 7 bases removed from V and 0 bases from J, the gap between germline ends came to 13 bases. CDR3 length equals 15 residues. Germline V CDR1 and CDR2: MNHEY, SVGAGI. The source material was PBMCs, sampled around atezolizumab (anti-PD-L1) treatment. The chain employs TRBV6-5 and TRBJ1-3; no clear D. The sequence was collected from a man aged 55 to 69 with urothelial cancer. The DNA of the CDR3 is TGTGCCAGCATTTCTTTTGGAGCCTCTGGAAACACCATATATTTT. This codes for CASISFGASGNTIYF.